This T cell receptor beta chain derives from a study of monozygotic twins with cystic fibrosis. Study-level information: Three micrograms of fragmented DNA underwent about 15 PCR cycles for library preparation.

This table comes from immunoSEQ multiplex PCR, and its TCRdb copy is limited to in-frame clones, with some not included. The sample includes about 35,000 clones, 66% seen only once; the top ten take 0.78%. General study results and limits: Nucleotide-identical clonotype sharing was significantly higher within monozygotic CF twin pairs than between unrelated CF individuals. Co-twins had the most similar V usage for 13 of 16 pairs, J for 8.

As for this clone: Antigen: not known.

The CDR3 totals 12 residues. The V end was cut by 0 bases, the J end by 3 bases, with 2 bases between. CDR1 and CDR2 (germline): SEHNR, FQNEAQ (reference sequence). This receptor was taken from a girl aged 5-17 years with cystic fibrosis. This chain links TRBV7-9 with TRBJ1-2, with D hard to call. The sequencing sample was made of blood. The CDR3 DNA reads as TGTGCCAGCAGCTTAGCAGACTATGGCTACACCTTC. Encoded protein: CASSLADYGYTF. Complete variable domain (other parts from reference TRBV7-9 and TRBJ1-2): DTGVSQNPRHKITKRGQNVTFRCDPISEHNRLYWYRQTLGQGPEFLTYFQNEAQLEKSRLLSDRFSAERPKGSFSTLEIQRTEQGDSAMYLCASSLADYGYTFGSGTRLTVV.